This T cell receptor beta chain was observed in a study of cytomegalovirus exposure and HLA in healthy donors. Study summary: Counted in an early data release were about 85 million unique TCRs from HLA-typed donors. General study results and limits: Reports indicated that the classifier achieved high specificity and sensitivity in diagnosing cytomegalovirus status.

Concerning this clone itself: The antigen is undetermined.

J was trimmed by 7 bases and V by 2 bases; bases with no gene match: 7. CDR1 and CDR2 (germline): MGHRA, YSYEKL. The CDR3 loop spans 14 amino acids. Both 60 Vbeta primers and 13 Jbeta primers went into the PCR. Using immunoSEQ multiplex PCR, the repertoire was profiled, and TCRdb retains in-frame clones only, with some absent. The repertoire has about 160,000 clones, just under 80% of them found once; the top ten carry about 1.3%. Material for sequencing was PBMCs. The sequence derives from a woman between 50 and 59 years old in good health and CMV-seronegative. The chain carries TRBV4-1 and TRBJ1-1, with 7 bases matching TRBD1. CDR3 in amino acids: CASSQTGAWDEAFF. CDR3 nucleotide sequence: TGCGCCAGCAGCCAAACAGGGGCGTGGGATGAAGCTTTCTTT.